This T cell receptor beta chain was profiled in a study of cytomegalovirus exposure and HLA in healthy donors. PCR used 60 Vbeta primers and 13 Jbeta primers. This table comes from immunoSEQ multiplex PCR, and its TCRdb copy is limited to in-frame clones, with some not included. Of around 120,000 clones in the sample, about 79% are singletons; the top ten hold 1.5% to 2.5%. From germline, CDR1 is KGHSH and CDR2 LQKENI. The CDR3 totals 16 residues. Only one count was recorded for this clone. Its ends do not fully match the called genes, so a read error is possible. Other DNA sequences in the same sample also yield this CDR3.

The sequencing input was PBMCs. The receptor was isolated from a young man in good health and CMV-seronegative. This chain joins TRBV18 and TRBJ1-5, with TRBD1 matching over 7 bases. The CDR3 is CASSPMDRNSNQPQHF. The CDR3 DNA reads TGTGCCAGCTCACCGATGGACAGGAATAGCAATCAGCCCCAGCACTTT.